Shown below are 24 T cell receptor beta chains from a single sample sequenced in a study of blood T cell repertoires in COVID-19. Sequencing used immunoSEQ multiplex PCR; TCRdb keeps in-frame clones, though not all of them. The table has approximately 250,000 clones, more than 65% seen once; the top ten hold 1.4%. The sample taken for sequencing was peripheral blood. Source of these receptors: a woman aged 40 to 49 who had recovered from COVID-19.

This chain uses TRBV15 with TRBJ2-3; 8 bases fit TRBD2. The V segment lost 2 bases and the J segment 0 bases; nucleotides outside the gene matches: 4. The CDR3 spans 16 residues. Per the germline V gene, CDR1 is LNHNV and CDR2 is YYDKDF (reference sequence). CDR3 DNA sequence: TGTGCCACCAGCAGAAAAAAGCGGGGGAGCACAGATACGCAGTATTTT. Translation gives CATSRKKRGSTDTQYF.

This rearrangement joins TRBV3-1 (or the pseudogene TRBV3-2) to TRBJ1-5; 8 bases fit TRBD1. The CDR3 is 15 amino acids. Germline V gene lookup returns CDR1 LGHDT and CDR2 YNNKEL (reference sequence). After removal of 1 base from V and 4 bases from J, the junction contained 3 bases not matched to a gene. CDR3 loop: CASSQATGVNQPQHF. The CDR3 DNA follows: TGTGCCAGCAGCCAAGCGACAGGGGTTAATCAGCCCCAGCATTTT.

The CDR3 sequence: CASNNFAGELFF. Written as DNA, the CDR3 is TGTGCCAGCAATAACTTTGCCGGGGAGCTGTTTTTT. This chain connects TRBV6-1 to TRBJ2-2, with D uncertain. The V and J ends lost 7 bases and 6 bases respectively, with 9 bases between them. Per the germline V gene, CDR1 is MNHNS and CDR2 is SASEGT. This CDR3 is 12 amino acids long.

This clone was observed a handful of times. CDR3 DNA: TGTGCCAGTAGTCAAAGCCCCGGGAGAATTGAAAAACTGTTTTTT. Translation gives CASSQSPGRIEKLFF. The J gene is TRBJ1-4, the V gene TRBV19; D not resolved. V was cut by 5 bases and J by 7 bases, with 17 bases left in between. Germline CDR1 and CDR2: LNHDA and SQIVND (reference sequence). This CDR3 region has 15 residues.

The genes are TRBV19 and TRBJ1-1; a possible D gene is TRBD1 (5 bases). Deletions cut 7 bases from V and 1 base from J, with 28 bases between. The CDR3 is 19 residues long. From germline, CDR1 is LNHDA and CDR2 SQIVND (reference sequence). CDR3 amino acids: CASTDQWGGVPHGNTEAFF. In DNA, the CDR3 is TGTGCCAGTACCGATCAATGGGGAGGGGTCCCCCATGGGAACACTGAAGCTTTCTTT.

The chain has TRBV3-1 (or the pseudogene TRBV3-2) and TRBJ2-7, with 8 bases identical to TRBD1. The V segment lost 1 base and the J segment 5 bases; nucleotides outside the gene matches: 7. CDR1 and CDR2 from the germline V gene are LGHDT and YNNKEL (reference sequence). The length of the CDR3 is 15 residues. CDR3 residues: CASSQANRGVDEQYF. The CDR3 DNA is TGTGCCAGCAGCCAAGCTAACAGGGGGGTCGACGAGCAGTACTTC.

The V gene is TRBV6-1, the J gene TRBJ1-2; D remains ambiguous. This CDR3 spans 17 amino acids. Germline V lookup: CDR1 MNHNS, CDR2 SASEGT. V lost 2 bases, J lost 5 bases, and 21 bases lay in between. The CDR3 region is CASSEYLIMGRGYGYTF. CDR3 bases: TGTGCCAGCAGTGAATATTTGATAATGGGCAGAGGGTATGGCTACACCTTC.

The chain combines TRBV7-6 with TRBJ1-1; D gene unclear. Trimming shortened V by 1 base and J by 4 bases, and 10 bases separated the two germline ends. Germline CDR1 SGHVS, CDR2 FNYEAQ. The CDR3 totals 14 residues. CDR3 protein: CASSLESGSTEAFF. CDR3 nucleotide sequence: TGTGCCAGCAGCTTAGAGTCGGGGAGCACTGAAGCTTTCTTT. The full variable domain, completed using reference TRBV7-6 and TRBJ1-1, is GAGVSQSPRYKVTKRGQDVALRCDPISGHVSLYWYRQALGQGPEFLTYFNYEAQQDKSGLPNDRFSAERPEGSISTLTIQRTEQRDSAMYRCASSLESGSTEAFFGQGTRLTVV.

The V and J genes are TRBV9 and TRBJ1-2; 10 bases agree with TRBD1. The CDR3 sequence is 13 residues long. After removal of 7 bases from V and 3 bases from J, the junction contained 3 bases not matched to a gene. From germline, CDR1 is SGDLS and CDR2 YYNGEE. CDR3 amino acids: CASGQGGHYGYTF. Here the CDR3 DNA reads TGTGCCAGCGGACAGGGGGGACACTATGGCTACACCTTC.

The genes are TRBV6-2 or TRBV6-3 and TRBJ2-1, with TRBD1 matching over 11 bases. The CDR3 length is 16 residues. Looked up from germline, CDR1 is MNHEY and CDR2 is SVGEGT. V was clipped by 3 bases and J by 2 bases; unmatched bases: 3. The CDR3 DNA is TGTGCCAGCAGTTATATGGGACAGGGGGCCTACAATGAGCAGTTCTTC. This translates into CASSYMGQGAYNEQFF.

V usage is TRBV11-2 and J usage is TRBJ1-6; tentatively, D is TRBD1 (6 bases). The CDR3 contains 14 residues. V was shortened by 6 bases and J by 5 bases, with 11 bases between the two germline ends. Germline V gene lookup returns CDR1 SGHAT and CDR2 FQNNGV. The CDR3 DNA reads TGTGCCAGCAGTGCCGGGACACATAATTCACCCCTCCACTTT. Residues: CASSAGTHNSPLHF.

The J gene is TRBJ1-2, the V gene TRBV4-2; the D gene is possibly TRBD1 (5 bases). Trimming cost V 2 bases and J 2 bases, with 9 bases left between them. Germline V gives CDR1 LGHNA, CDR2 YNFKEQ. This CDR3 spans 14 amino acids. This CDR3 is CASSQPDRNYGYTF. CDR3 coding DNA: TGTGCCAGCAGCCAACCCGACAGAAACTATGGCTACACCTTC.

This chain uses TRBV5-1 with TRBJ1-2; no clear D. The V end was cut by 2 bases, the J end by 3 bases, with 8 bases between. CDR1 is SGHRS and CDR2 is YFSETQ in the germline V gene. CDR3 length: 13 residues. The CDR3 coding sequence is TGCGCCAGCAGCTTTGGGCCAGACTATGGCTACACCTTC. The encoded protein is CASSFGPDYGYTF.

V and J are TRBV7-8 and TRBJ2-5, with 8 positions matching TRBD2. The CDR3 consists of 13 residues. The germline V gene has CDR1 SGHVS and CDR2 FQNEAQ. Trimming removed 5 bases from V and 5 bases from J; junction bases left unmatched: 4. The CDR3 sequence: CASSPGGAETQYF. The CDR3 nucleotides are TGTGCCAGCAGCCCCGGGGGGGCGGAGACCCAGTACTTC.

This clone was seen once. The V call is TRBV11-2, the J call TRBJ2-3; 7 positions agree with TRBD2. Germline CDR1 is SGHAT and CDR2 is FQNNGV. The trim removed 5 bases at V and 2 bases at J, leaving 10 bases unmatched. CDR3 size: 16 residues. This CDR3 is CASSALAGGNTDTQYF. The DNA for the CDR3 is TGTGCCAGCAGCGCTCTCGCCGGGGGGAACACAGATACGCAGTATTTT.

About this clone: The sample holds other DNA sequences that translate to the same CDR3. V gene TRBV15 combines with J gene TRBJ1-2, with D uncertain. CDR1 and CDR2 (germline): LNHNV, YYDKDF (reference sequence). The V gene lost 1 base and the J gene lost 4 bases, with 10 bases spanning the gap. The CDR3 is made up of 14 amino acids. CDR3 coding DNA: TGTGCCACCAGCAGAGTTCGAGGCGGCTATGGCTACACCTTC. Protein: CATSRVRGGYGYTF.

CDR3 sequence (DNA): TGTGCCAGCGGAATCATGACAGGGGGCAAATTCTTC. Translating it yields CASGIMTGGKFF. J is TRBJ2-1 and V is TRBV12-3 or TRBV12-4; 10 bases match TRBD1. CDR3 length: 12 amino acids. V trimming: 8 bases; J trimming: 16 bases; junction bases outside the gene matches: 11.

J is TRBJ2-3 and V is TRBV7-9; 11 bases are a match to TRBD2. Germline V CDR1 and CDR2: SEHNR, FQNEAQ (reference sequence). The ends lost 6 bases at V and 5 bases at J; junction bases unmatched: 7. The CDR3 is 15 residues long. CDR3 sequence (DNA): TGTGCCAGCAGAGCTAGCGGGGGGCCTCGAGATACGCAGTATTTT. The encoded protein is CASRASGGPRDTQYF.

The chain combines TRBV11-2 with TRBJ2-7; 11 nucleotides align to TRBD2. Unmatched junction bases numbered 4, after V lost 3 bases and J lost 3 bases. This CDR3 is built from 15 residues. In germline, CDR1 is SGHAT, CDR2 FQNNGV. The chain's CDR3 is CASSLLAGGLYEQYF. In nucleotides, the CDR3 is TGTGCCAGCAGCTTGCTAGCGGGGGGCCTCTACGAGCAGTACTTC. The variable domain in full, completed from reference TRBV11-2 and TRBJ2-7, reads EAGVAQSPRYKIIEKRQSVAFWCNPISGHATLYWYQQILGQGPKLLIQFQNNGVVDDSQLPKDRFSAERLKGVDSTLKIQPAKLEDSAVYLCASSLLAGGLYEQYFGPGTRLTVT.

The chain joins TRBV3-1 (or the pseudogene TRBV3-2) to TRBJ1-2, with no clear D. The length of the CDR3 is 16 residues. Germline V lookup: CDR1 LGHDT, CDR2 YNNKEL (reference sequence). Trimming cost V 0 bases and J 7 bases, with 18 bases left between them. This chain's CDR3 is CASSQDGRKGRVGYTF. As DNA, the CDR3 is TGTGCCAGCAGCCAAGATGGCAGGAAAGGTAGAGTTGGCTACACCTTC.

This chain links TRBV3-1 (or the pseudogene TRBV3-2) with TRBJ1-1; the match to TRBD1 covers 7 bases. With V trimmed by 2 bases and J by 2 bases, 11 bases remained unmatched. The CDR3 runs to 17 residues. In germline, CDR1 is LGHDT, CDR2 YNNKEL (reference sequence). The CDR3 protein is CASSQKPGTEKNTEAFF. CDR3 nucleotides: TGTGCCAGCAGCCAAAAGCCCGGGACAGAGAAAAACACTGAAGCTTTCTTT.

The chain has TRBV7-3 and TRBJ1-1; possibly TRBD1 for D (6 bases). CDR1 is SGHTA and CDR2 is FQGTGA in the germline V gene. Trimming stripped 3 bases from V and 5 bases from J, with 16 bases between. This CDR3 has 15 residues. DNA of the CDR3: TGTGCCAGCAGCTTGAGTGAACAGGGATGGACTGAAGCTTTCTTT. This translates into CASSLSEQGWTEAFF.

V and J are TRBV6-1 and TRBJ1-1, with D uncertain. V was shortened by 2 bases and J by 1 base, with 8 bases between the two germline ends. Germline CDR1 MNHNS, CDR2 SASEGT. The CDR3 runs 14 residues. The CDR3 is CASSELRRNTEAFF. For the CDR3, the DNA is TGTGCCAGCAGTGAATTAAGGAGGAACACTGAAGCTTTCTTT.

The chain carries TRBV7-8 and TRBJ2-3; 9 bases match TRBD1. Looked up from germline, CDR1 is SGHVS and CDR2 is FQNEAQ. V shed 8 bases and J 4 bases; nucleotides not matched to a gene: 13. This CDR3 spans 16 amino acids. The CDR3 DNA reads as TGTGCCAGCGTACCGGGACAGGGTCCTTTCGCAGATACGCAGTATTTT. Translating gives CASVPGQGPFADTQYF. The complete variable domain, with remaining parts taken from reference TRBV7-8 and TRBJ2-3, reads GAGVSQSPRYKVAKRGQDVALRCDPISGHVSLFWYQQALGQGPEFLTYFQNEAQLDKSGLPSDRFFAERPEGSVSTLKIQRTQQEDSAVYLCASVPGQGPFADTQYFGPGTRLTVL.